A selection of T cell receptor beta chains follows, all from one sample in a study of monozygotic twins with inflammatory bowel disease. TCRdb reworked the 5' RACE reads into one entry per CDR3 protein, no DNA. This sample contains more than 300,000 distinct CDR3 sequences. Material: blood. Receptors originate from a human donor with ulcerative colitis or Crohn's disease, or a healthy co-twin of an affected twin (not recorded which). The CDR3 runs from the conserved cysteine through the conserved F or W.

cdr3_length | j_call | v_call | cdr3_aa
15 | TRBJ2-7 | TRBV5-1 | CASSFALTSSYEQYF
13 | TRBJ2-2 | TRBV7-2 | CASSLVGFGELFF
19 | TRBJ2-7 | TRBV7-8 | CASSSGHGDSQGKTYEQYF
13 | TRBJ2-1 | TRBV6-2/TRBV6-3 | CASSYRSGNEQFF
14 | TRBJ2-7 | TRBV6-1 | CASSPDRSSYEQYF
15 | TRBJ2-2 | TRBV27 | CASSYWESFTGELFF
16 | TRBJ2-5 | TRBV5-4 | CASSFVPGRKKEAQYF
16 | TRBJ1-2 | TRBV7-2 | CASSFSFGGLNYGYTF
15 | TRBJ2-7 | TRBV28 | CASSLFQGETYEQYF
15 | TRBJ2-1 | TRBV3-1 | CASGPPGHFYNEQFF
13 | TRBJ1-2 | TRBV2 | CASSEERNYGYTF
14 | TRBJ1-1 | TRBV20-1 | CSARGWKGGLEAFF
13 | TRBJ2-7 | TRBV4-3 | CASSRGASYEQYF
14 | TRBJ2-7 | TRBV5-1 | CASSLDANSYEQYF
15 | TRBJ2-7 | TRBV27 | CASSLSGGRRNEQYF
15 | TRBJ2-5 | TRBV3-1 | CASSQVKGSQETQYF
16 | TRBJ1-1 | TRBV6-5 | CASSYSELRGGTEAFF
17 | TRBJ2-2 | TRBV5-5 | CASSPGRQGLRPGELFF
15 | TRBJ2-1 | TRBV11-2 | CASSLDTGGLNEQFF
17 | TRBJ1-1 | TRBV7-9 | CASSLGPDRIRSGEAFF
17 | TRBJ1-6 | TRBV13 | CASSLAGRSSYNSPLHF
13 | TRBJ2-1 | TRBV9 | CASSVAAIDEQFF
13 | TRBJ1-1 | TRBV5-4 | CASSARGNTEAFF
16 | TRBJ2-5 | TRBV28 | CGSSRLRGAYQETQYF
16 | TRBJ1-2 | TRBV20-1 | CSARQALLPANYGYTF
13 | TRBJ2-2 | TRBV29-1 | CSATGENTGELFF
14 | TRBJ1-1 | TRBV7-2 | CASRRTAGGTEAFF
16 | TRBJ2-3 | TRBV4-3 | CASSQVLGGHTDTQYF
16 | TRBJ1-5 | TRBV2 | CASSDGQLYSNQPQHF
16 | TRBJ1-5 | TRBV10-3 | CAISETKAYSNQPQHF
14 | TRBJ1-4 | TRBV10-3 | CAISGTGGGEKLFF
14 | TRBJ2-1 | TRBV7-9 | CASSSMGAYNEQFF
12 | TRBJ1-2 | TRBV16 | CASSQGRNGYTF
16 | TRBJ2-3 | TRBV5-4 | CASSRTSGSSTDTQYF
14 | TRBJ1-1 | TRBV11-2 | CASSLVVRNTEAFF
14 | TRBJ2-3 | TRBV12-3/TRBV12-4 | CATQAPNVPDTQYF
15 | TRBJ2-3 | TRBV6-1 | CASSDTAGGADTQYF
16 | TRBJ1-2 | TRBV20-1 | CSARGGRGNPNYGYTF
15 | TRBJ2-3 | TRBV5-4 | CASSLVGLATDTQYF
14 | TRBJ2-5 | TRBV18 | CASSPRPAQETQYF
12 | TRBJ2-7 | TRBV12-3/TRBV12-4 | CASSLMGGKQYF
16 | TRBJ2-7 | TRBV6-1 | CASSVWDREGGYEQYF
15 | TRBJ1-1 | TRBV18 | CASSPPHLGNTEAFF
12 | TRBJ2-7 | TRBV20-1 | CSRQASSYEQYF
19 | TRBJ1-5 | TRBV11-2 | CASSLFSGQLRYSNQPQHF
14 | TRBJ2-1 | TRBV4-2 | CASSFMSRYNEQFF
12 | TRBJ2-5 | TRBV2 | CASLGRQETQYF
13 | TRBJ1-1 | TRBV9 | CASSVYLNTEAFF
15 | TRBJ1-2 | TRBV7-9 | CASSLLRTGERGYTF
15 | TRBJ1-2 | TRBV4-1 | CASSQEHLRSYGYTF
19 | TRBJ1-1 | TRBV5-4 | CASSLDPGDRGSMNTEAFF
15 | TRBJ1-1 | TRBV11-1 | CASSPYRGVNTEAFF
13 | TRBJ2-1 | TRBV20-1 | CSANRGRLNEQFF
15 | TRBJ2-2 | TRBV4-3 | CASSQARAGTGELFF
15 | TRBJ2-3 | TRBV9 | CASSVVKAGTDTQYF
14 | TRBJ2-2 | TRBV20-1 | CSASFMPNTGELFF
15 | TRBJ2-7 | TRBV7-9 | CASSFGTGGSYEQYF
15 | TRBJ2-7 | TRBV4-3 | CASSPGRGYSYEQYF
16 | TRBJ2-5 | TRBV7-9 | CASSLGELQATGTQYF
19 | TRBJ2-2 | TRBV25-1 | CASSERRTVNRMNTGELFF